Below, one TCR beta chain is given with its context. The data stem from a study of blood T cell repertoires in COVID-19. The overall study: COVID-19 samples collected from the United States, Italy and Spain covered acute and convalescent phases. Nucleic acid was either cDNA or gDNA, and it came from T cells, B-cell-depleted T cells, or PBMCs.

In the original processing: Counts of nucleated cells, estimated from reference gene primer amplification, were obtained. Repertoires were generated with immunoSEQ multiplex PCR, while TCRdb's copy carries only in-frame clones and drops some. D and trimming were read from the DNA, whereas the V and J calls and clone size are those reported in that table. The sample records about 180,000 clones, 80% to 90% being singletons. The V gene's germline CDR1 is SGHTS and CDR2 YDEGEE. The CDR3 has 14 residues. V lost 3 bases and J lost 6, with 15 bases in between. The chain links TRBV5-8 to TRBJ1-2; no reliable D call. The TCR sequence derives from a human donor with active or convalescent COVID-19. The donor label of this sample is uncertain. The sequenced sample was peripheral blood. The CDR3 here is CASSSGKLTHGYTF. CDR3 bases: TGTGCCAGCAGCTCCGGGAAGCTAACCCATGGCTACACCTTC.